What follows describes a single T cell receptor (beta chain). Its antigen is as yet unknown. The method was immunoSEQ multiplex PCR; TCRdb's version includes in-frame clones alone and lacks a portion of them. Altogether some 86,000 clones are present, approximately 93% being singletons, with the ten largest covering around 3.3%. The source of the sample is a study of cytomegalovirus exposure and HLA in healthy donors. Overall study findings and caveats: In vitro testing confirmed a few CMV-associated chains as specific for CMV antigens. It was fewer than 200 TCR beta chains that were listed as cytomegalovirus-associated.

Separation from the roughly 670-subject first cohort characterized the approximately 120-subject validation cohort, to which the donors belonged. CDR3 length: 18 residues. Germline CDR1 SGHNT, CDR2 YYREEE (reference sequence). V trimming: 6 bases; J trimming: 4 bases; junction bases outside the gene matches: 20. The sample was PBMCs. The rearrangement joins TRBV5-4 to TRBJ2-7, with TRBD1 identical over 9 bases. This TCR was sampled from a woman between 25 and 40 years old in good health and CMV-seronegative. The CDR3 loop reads CASTQFPSRTGALYEQYF. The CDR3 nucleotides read TGTGCCAGCACCCAATTCCCCTCCCGGACAGGGGCCTTATACGAGCAGTACTTC.